A single sample is the source of the 23 T cell receptor beta chains below, sequenced in a study of cytomegalovirus exposure and HLA in healthy donors. Both 60 Vbeta primers and 13 Jbeta primers went into the PCR. Method: immunoSEQ multiplex PCR; TCRdb's copy keeps in-frame clones and lacks some. Of around 80,000 clones listed, approximately 65% are singletons. The specimen sequenced was PBMCs. The receptors here all came from a male donor in good health and CMV-seropositive.

This sequence joins TRBV30 and TRBJ2-1; a weak D match, TRBD1 (5 bases). Germline V gene sequence: CDR1 GTSNPN, CDR2 SVGIG (reference sequence). The CDR3 is 15 residues long. V gave up 0 bases and J gave up 4 bases, with 13 bases separating them. CDR3: CAWSVGRKGYNEQFF. In DNA, the CDR3 is TGTGCCTGGAGTGTAGGTAGGAAGGGGTACAATGAGCAGTTCTTC.

The chain couples TRBV2 to TRBJ1-1; a weak D match, TRBD1 (5 bases). Germline loops: CDR1 SNHLY, CDR2 FYNNEI. The CDR3 covers 13 residues. Trimming stripped 7 bases from V and 1 base from J, with 10 bases between. The CDR3 nucleotides are TGTGCCAGCACCGCAGGGTGGAACACTGAAGCTTTCTTT. Residues: CASTAGWNTEAFF.

CDR3 bases: TGTGCCAGCAGCCAGGAAGGACTAGCGGGGCCTCACAATGAGCAGTTCTTC. This sequence encodes CASSQEGLAGPHNEQFF. This chain uses TRBV4-2 with TRBJ2-1, with 12 bases fitting TRBD2. V dropped 3 bases and J dropped 5; count of bases not matched to a gene: 8. CDR1 is LGHNA, CDR2 YNFKEQ, per germline. The CDR3 length is 17 residues.

This clone was detected only once. The chain joins TRBV5-6 to TRBJ2-7; TRBD1 matches 11 bases. Germline values: CDR1 SGHDT, CDR2 YYEEEE. With 2 bases clipped from V and 5 bases from J, the junction kept 9 bases outside the gene matches. The CDR3 totals 16 residues. In DNA, the CDR3 is TGTGCCAGCAGCTTTACCGGACAGGGGGCGAAAAACGAGCAGTACTTC. It translates to CASSFTGQGAKNEQYF.

The gene calls are TRBV4-1 and TRBJ2-3; D uncertain. The CDR3 covers 15 residues. CDR1 and CDR2 (germline): MGHRA, YSYEKL. The ends were cut back, 1 base at V and 2 bases at J, with 10 bases in the middle. In nucleotides, the CDR3 is TGCGCCAGCAGCCAAGTTCAGTCCTTCACAGATACGCAGTATTTT. Translated, it gives CASSQVQSFTDTQYF.

This clone was seen a handful of times. This chain links TRBV5-1 with TRBJ2-6; 9 bases are shared with TRBD1. The length of the CDR3 is 17 residues. Trimming removed 0 bases from V and 4 bases from J; junction bases left unmatched: 5. Germline V gene sequence: CDR1 SGHRS, CDR2 YFSETQ. CDR3 coding DNA: TGCGCCAGCAGCTTGGAACAGGGGGCGTCGGGGGCCAACGTCCTGACTTTC. This codes for CASSLEQGASGANVLTF.

The V gene is TRBV7-6, the J gene TRBJ2-7, with TRBD1 matching 9 bases. The germline V gene encodes CDR1 SGHVS and CDR2 FNYEAQ. V gave up 0 bases and J gave up 2 bases; unmatched junction bases: 5. The CDR3 contains 16 residues. This chain's CDR3 is CASSLASGTGTYEQYF. CDR3 in DNA: TGTGCCAGCAGCTTAGCGTCCGGGACAGGGACCTACGAGCAGTACTTC.

The gene calls are TRBV29-1 and TRBJ2-7; D is perhaps TRBD1 (6 bases). The germline CDR1 and CDR2 sequences are SQVTM and ANQGSEA. The CDR3 loop spans 12 amino acids. V dropped 4 bases and J dropped 3 bases, with 10 bases sitting between them. The CDR3 protein is CSVVVQGYEQYF. CDR3 nucleotide sequence: TGCAGCGTTGTAGTACAGGGCTACGAGCAGTACTTC.

This clone has only a few counts. In DNA, the CDR3 is TGTGCCAGCAGCTTACGTCCCGAGGGGACCCAGTACTTC. This sequence encodes CASSLRPEGTQYF. V is TRBV11-2 and J is TRBJ2-5, with D possibly matching TRBD2 (5 bases). From germline, CDR1 is SGHAT and CDR2 FQNNGV. The CDR3 length is 13 residues. V was trimmed by 2 bases and J by 7 bases, leaving 11 bases between them.

In its sample, this clone was seen once. The V call is TRBV7-6, the J call TRBJ2-3, with D tentatively TRBD1 (6 bases). V was trimmed by 5 bases and J by 2 bases, leaving 11 bases between them. The CDR3 has 14 residues. Germline CDR1 and CDR2: SGHVS and FNYEAQ. Written as DNA, the CDR3 is TGTGCCAGCAGCCTCACAGGGTACACAGATACGCAGTATTTT. Amino acid sequence: CASSLTGYTDTQYF.

This chain links TRBV4-2 with TRBJ2-7, with TRBD2 as a possible D gene (6 bases). Germline lookup yields CDR1 LGHNA and CDR2 YNFKEQ. The length of the CDR3 is 18 residues. V was cut by 1 base and J by 2 bases, with 21 bases left in between. CDR3 sequence: CASSQVLSKGRKAYEQYF. DNA for the CDR3: TGTGCCAGCAGCCAAGTCCTAAGTAAGGGGAGGAAGGCCTACGAGCAGTACTTC.

The gene calls are TRBV27 and TRBJ1-4; possibly TRBD1 for D (6 bases). The CDR3 runs 15 residues. Germline V gene sequence: CDR1 MNHEY, CDR2 SMNVEV (reference sequence). Trimming pared 2 bases from V and 5 bases from J, leaving 12 bases between. This CDR3 is CASSLADSPNEKLFF. CDR3 sequence (DNA): TGTGCCAGCAGTTTAGCGGACAGTCCGAATGAAAAACTGTTTTTT.

The chain is built from TRBV11-3 and TRBJ2-5; the D gene is possibly TRBD2 (7 bases). Trimming pared 4 bases from V and 0 bases from J, leaving 15 bases between. Germline V gene data show CDR1 as SGHNT and CDR2 as YENEEA. There are 16 residues in the CDR3. The CDR3 loop reads CASSSGGRGHQETQYF. For the CDR3, the DNA is TGTGCCAGCAGCTCGGGGGGCAGGGGCCACCAAGAGACCCAGTACTTC.

The chain has TRBV7-6 and TRBJ2-7; TRBD1 matches at 7 bases. V dropped 0 bases and J dropped 5; count of bases not matched to a gene: 10. Germline V gene sequence: CDR1 SGHVS, CDR2 FNYEAQ. The CDR3 spans 16 residues. CDR3 in DNA: TGTGCCAGCAGCTTAGCCACTTTTGGGACAGAAAACGAGCAGTACTTC. Translation gives CASSLATFGTENEQYF.

This clone was picked up one time. This CDR3 is also generated by other DNA sequences in the sample. V and J are TRBV7-2 and TRBJ2-7; 10 bases match TRBD1. V lost 5 bases and J lost 6; bases outside the gene matches: 4. Germline V gene data show CDR1 as SGHTA and CDR2 as FQGNSA. This CDR3 is built from 13 residues. DNA for the CDR3: TGTGCCAGCAGCCCAGGGACAGGGGTCGAGCAGTACTTC. Its protein product is CASSPGTGVEQYF.

The V and J genes are TRBV18 and TRBJ2-6; the D gene is possibly TRBD1 (6 bases). This CDR3 has 15 residues. The germline V gene encodes CDR1 KGHSH and CDR2 LQKENI. Trimming stripped 3 bases from V and 9 bases from J, with 15 bases between. The CDR3 nucleotides read TGTGCCAGCTCACCGGGAAAGGGGGTTAACAACGTCCTGACTTTC. Translating gives CASSPGKGVNNVLTF.

The gene calls are TRBV5-1 and TRBJ2-7, with D maybe TRBD1 (6 bases). The CDR3 extends over 11 amino acids. The germline V and J ends were trimmed by 5 bases and 6 bases, with 9 bases remaining between them. The germline gives CDR1 SGHRS, CDR2 YFSETQ. The DNA for the CDR3 is TGCGCCAGCAGAGGGGACATCGAGCAGTACTTC. The encoded protein is CASRGDIEQYF.

This clone has only one observation. V and J are TRBV9 and TRBJ1-1; possible D gene TRBD1, 5 bases. V lost 0 bases and J 4 bases, leaving 22 bases between the germline ends. The CDR3 is 18 amino acids. Looked up from germline, CDR1 is SGDLS and CDR2 is YYNGEE. CDR3 nucleotides: TGTGCCAGCAGCGTAGCTACCCCCTCGATCTCCGGGGGCACTGAAGCTTTCTTT. Encoded protein: CASSVATPSISGGTEAFF.

V usage is TRBV7-2 and J usage is TRBJ1-5, with 9 bases lining up with TRBD1. Trimming removed 1 base from V and 3 bases from J; junction bases left unmatched: 4. Germline V gene data show CDR1 as SGHTA and CDR2 as FQGNSA. CDR3 size: 16 residues. CDR3 sequence reads: CASSLEGTGNNQPQHF. The CDR3 nucleotides read TGTGCCAGCAGCTTAGAGGGGACAGGGAACAATCAGCCCCAGCATTTT.

V usage is TRBV18 and J usage is TRBJ2-5, with TRBD1 as a possible D gene (6 bases). The CDR3 covers 13 residues. The V gene's germline CDR1 is KGHSH and CDR2 LQKENI. V lost 9 bases and J lost 5, with 16 bases in between. Written as DNA, the CDR3 is TGTGCCAGTTCCACAGGGCCCGGGGAGACCCAGTACTTC. Its protein product is CASSTGPGETQYF.

V usage is TRBV5-4 and J usage is TRBJ1-2; 10 positions match TRBD1. Losses at the gene ends were 2 bases for V and 7 bases for J; bases not matched to a gene: 5. The germline gives CDR1 SGHNT, CDR2 YYREEE (reference sequence). The CDR3 contains 14 residues. The CDR3 sequence: CASSLVDRGSGYTF. CDR3 DNA sequence: TGTGCCAGCAGCTTAGTGGACAGGGGGTCTGGCTACACCTTC.

CDR3 sequence reads: CASSEGGEEAFF. The CDR3 DNA follows: TGTGCCAGCAGTGAGGGGGGGGAGGAAGCTTTCTTT. The V gene is TRBV6-1, the J gene TRBJ1-1; D possibly corresponds to TRBD1 (5 bases). Germline-derived CDR1 and CDR2 are MNHNS and SASEGT. Trimming pared 3 bases from V and 8 bases from J, leaving 10 bases between. The CDR3 is made up of 12 amino acids.

The chain couples TRBV5-4 to TRBJ2-4; D call uncertain. Germline CDR1 reads SGHNT; CDR2 reads YYREEE (reference sequence). Trimming shortened V by 3 bases and J by 0 bases, and 10 bases separated the two germline ends. CDR3 length: 15 residues. The CDR3 bases are TGTGCCAGCAGCTCCCGACAACTAGCCAAAAACATTCAGTACTTC. This codes for CASSSRQLAKNIQYF.